This T cell receptor beta chain was recovered during a study of post-analysis software for immune sequencing data. TCR beta cDNA libraries had unique molecular identifiers. TCRdb itself ran the PCR reads through MiXCR, one entry per CDR3 protein. The table shows around 180,000 distinct CDR3 sequences, with 30% occurring only once. This clonotype was observed a handful of times. The antigen is undetermined. Findings and limits, study-wide: About five TRBV segments (TRBV5-6, TRBV5-1 and TRBV20-1 among them) occurred more frequently in patients than in controls.

CDR1 and CDR2 (germline): LGHDT, YNNKEL (reference sequence). V gave up 0 bases and J gave up 8 bases; unmatched junction bases: 13. The CDR3 totals 17 residues. The sample taken for sequencing was blood. This sequence originates from a girl between 5 and 17 years old with multiple sclerosis. The chain uses TRBV3-1 and TRBJ2-1; TRBD2 aligns across 7 bases. The chain's CDR3 is CASSQDPAGSKSDEQFF. CDR3 sequence (DNA): TGTGCCAGCAGCCAAGATCCAGCGGGGAGCAAGTCGGATGAGCAGTTCTTC.